Below, one TCR beta chain is given with its context. This sample is part of a study of T cells expressing NK-cell markers. Looking at the study overall: Sorted CD3+CD56-NKG2C+, CD3+CD56+NKG2C+ and CD3+CD56+NKG2C- T cells supplied the TCR beta repertoires. Within the sequenced cohort of eight donors, seven exhibited HCMV seropositivity and one was seronegative.

Using the 5' RACE reads, TCRdb records one entry per CDR3 protein without DNA. With a few hundred thousand distinct CDR3 sequences in the sample, the ten largest clones hold over 4%. The source material was blood T cells: a sorted CD56 or NKG2C T cell subset, CD4+ or CD8+ T cells, or bulk PBMC T cells (not recorded which). The receptor was isolated from a man aged 18 to 69 in good health.

CDR3 loop: CASSSVRDSEAFF. This chain joins TRBV6-5 and TRBJ1-1. The length of the CDR3 is 13 residues. The germline V gene has CDR1 MNHEY and CDR2 SVGAGI.